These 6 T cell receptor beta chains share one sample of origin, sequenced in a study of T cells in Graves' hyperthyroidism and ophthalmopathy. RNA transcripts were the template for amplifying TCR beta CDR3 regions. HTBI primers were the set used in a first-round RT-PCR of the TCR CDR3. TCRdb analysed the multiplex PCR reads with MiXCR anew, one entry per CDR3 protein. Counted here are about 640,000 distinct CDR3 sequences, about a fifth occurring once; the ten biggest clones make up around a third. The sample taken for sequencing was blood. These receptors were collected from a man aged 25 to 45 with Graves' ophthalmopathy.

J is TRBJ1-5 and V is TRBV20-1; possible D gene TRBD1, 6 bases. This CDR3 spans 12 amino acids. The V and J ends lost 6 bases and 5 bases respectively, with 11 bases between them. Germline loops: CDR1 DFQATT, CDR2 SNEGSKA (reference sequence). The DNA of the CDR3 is TGCAGTGCCTCATCAGGGGATCAGCCCCAGCATTTT. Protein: CSASSGDQPQHF.

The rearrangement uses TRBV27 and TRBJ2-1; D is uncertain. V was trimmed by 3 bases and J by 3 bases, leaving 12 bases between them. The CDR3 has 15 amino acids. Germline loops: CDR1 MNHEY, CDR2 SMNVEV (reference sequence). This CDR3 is CASSFRAPGYNEQFF. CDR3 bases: TGTGCCAGCAGTTTCCGGGCCCCGGGCTACAATGAGCAGTTCTTC.

The DNA of the CDR3 is TGTGCCAGCAGCGGGGGGCAGGGGAACTACGAGCAGTACTTC. Translating it yields CASSGGQGNYEQYF. The chain links TRBV9 to TRBJ2-7; the D gene is possibly TRBD1 (6 bases). CDR1 is SGDLS, CDR2 YYNGEE, per germline. This CDR3 is built from 14 residues. Trimming stripped 3 bases from V and 3 bases from J, with 13 bases between. Looking up the rest from reference TRBV9 and TRBJ2-7 gives the full variable domain: DSGVTQTPKHLITATGQRVTLRCSPRSGDLSVYWYQQSLDQGLQFLIQYYNGEERAKGNILERFSAQQFPDLHSELNLSSLELGDSALYFCASSGGQGNYEQYFGPGTRLTVT.

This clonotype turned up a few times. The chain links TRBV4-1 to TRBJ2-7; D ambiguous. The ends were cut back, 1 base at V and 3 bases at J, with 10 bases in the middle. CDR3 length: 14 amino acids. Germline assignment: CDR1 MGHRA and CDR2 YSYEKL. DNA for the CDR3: TGCGCCAGCAGCCAAGTAGCAGATTTCTACGAGCAGTACTTC. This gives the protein CASSQVADFYEQYF.

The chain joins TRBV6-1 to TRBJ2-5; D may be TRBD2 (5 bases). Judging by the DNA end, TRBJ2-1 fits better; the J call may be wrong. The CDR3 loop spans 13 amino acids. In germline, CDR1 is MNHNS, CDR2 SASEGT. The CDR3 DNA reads TGTGCCAGCAGCCCCCGGGGTCAGCGGACCCAGTTCTTC. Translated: CASSPRGQRTQFF.

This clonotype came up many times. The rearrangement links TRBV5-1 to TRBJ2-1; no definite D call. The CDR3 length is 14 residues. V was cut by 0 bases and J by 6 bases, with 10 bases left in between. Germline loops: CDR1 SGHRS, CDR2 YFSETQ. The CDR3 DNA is TGCGCCAGCAGCTTGGACTCCCTGGGCAATGAGCAGTTCTTC. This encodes CASSLDSLGNEQFF. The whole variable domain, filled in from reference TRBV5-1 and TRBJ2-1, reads KAGVTQTPRYLIKTRGQQVTLSCSPISGHRSVSWYQQTPGQGLQFLFEYFSETQRNKGNFPGRFSGRQFSNSRSEMNVSTLELGDSALYLCASSLDSLGNEQFFGPGTRLTVL.